This TCR beta chain came from a study of CD8 T cells in ankylosing spondylitis. Germline V gene data show CDR1 as SGHRS and CDR2 as YFSETQ. The V and J ends lost 4 bases and 3 bases, in that order; junction bases with no gene match: 9. CDR3 length: 15 amino acids. TCRdb itself ran the 5' RACE reads through MiXCR, one entry per CDR3 protein. The table includes 200,000 or so distinct CDR3 sequences, around a sixth detected once. Whole-study results and caveats: A number of the motif variants had already been described in reactive arthritis synovial fluid and blood. Among TCR beta sequences, a motif of eight or nine highly homologous variants appeared characteristic of ankylosing spondylitis blood.

With regard to this clonotype: Its cognate antigen is unknown.

What was sequenced was blood, either unsorted or a sorted T cell fraction (not recorded which). This clonotype was obtained from a male donor between 5 and 35 years old with ankylosing spondylitis or in good health (not recorded which). The rearrangement links TRBV5-1 to TRBJ2-7; 8 positions match TRBD1. DNA for the CDR3: TGCGCCAGCAGCCAGAGGACAGGGAGTATCTACGAGCAGTACTTC. Amino acid sequence: CASSQRTGSIYEQYF.